This passage covers 15 T cell receptor beta chains from one sample sequenced in a study of cytomegalovirus exposure and HLA in healthy donors. Researchers ran the PCR with 60 Vbeta and 13 Jbeta primers. Clones were sequenced by immunoSEQ multiplex PCR, and TCRdb holds only the in-frame ones, with some missing. The sample contains roughly 140,000 clones, around 75% of which appear only once. The sequenced sample consisted of PBMCs. These receptor sequences come from a man aged 18 to 29 in good health and CMV-seronegative.

This clone was seen only a few times. The rearrangement links TRBV25-1 to TRBJ2-1; the D gene is possibly TRBD2 (5 bases). The V gene's germline CDR1 is MGHDK and CDR2 SYGVNS. V lost 6 bases to trimming and J lost 4 bases, with 16 bases between them. The CDR3 runs 15 residues. The CDR3 coding sequence is TGTGCCAGCAGCCTCCCCGGGATATCTTACAATGAGCAGTTCTTC. Translated: CASSLPGISYNEQFF.

This chain joins TRBV9 and TRBJ2-5, with a tentative D call TRBD2 (6 bases). The germline gives CDR1 SGDLS, CDR2 YYNGEE. CDR3 length: 15 amino acids. Deletions cut 1 base from V and 5 bases from J, with 15 bases between. CDR3 DNA: TGTGCCAGCAGCGTACCGGGCGGGGAGCGGGAGACCCAGTACTTC. The encoded protein is CASSVPGGERETQYF.

CDR3: CASEGGTGEYGYTF. In nucleotides, the CDR3 is TGCGCCAGCGAAGGGGGCACAGGGGAGTATGGCTACACCTTC. The V gene is TRBV5-1, the J gene TRBJ1-2; 7 bases align to TRBD1. Germline V gives CDR1 SGHRS, CDR2 YFSETQ. CDR3 length equals 14 residues. V dropped 7 bases and J dropped 5; count of bases not matched to a gene: 11.

V is TRBV28 and J is TRBJ2-1; weak D call: TRBD2 (6 bases). The germline CDR1 and CDR2 sequences are MDHEN and SYDVKM. Deletions cut 5 bases from V and 1 base from J, with 9 bases between. CDR3 length: 14 residues. The CDR3 DNA is TGTGCCAGCAGTGTGGGGGGTTCCTACAATGAGCAGTTCTTC. Its protein product is CASSVGGSYNEQFF.

This chain connects TRBV21-1 to TRBJ2-6; TRBD1 was called by the table and not checked on the DNA. TRBV21-1 is assigned pseudogene status. The CDR3 covers 18 residues. The CDR3 DNA is TGTGCCAGCAGGATGGGACAGGGGTTAAACTCTGGGGCCAACGTCCTGACTTTC. This codes for CASRMGQGLNSGANVLTF.

This clone came up a few times. The rearrangement links TRBV13 to TRBJ2-6; 7 bases agree with TRBD1. The V gene end was trimmed by 0 bases and the J gene end by 3 bases; junction bases not matched to a gene: 8. This CDR3 is built from 18 residues. The germline V gene encodes CDR1 PRHDT and CDR2 FYEKMQ (reference sequence). CDR3 sequence: CASSLGKDRPGGANVLTF. The CDR3 bases are TGTGCCAGCAGCTTAGGAAAGGACAGGCCAGGTGGGGCCAACGTCCTGACTTTC.

The chain couples TRBV9 to TRBJ2-2; no reliable D call. CDR1 SGDLS and CDR2 YYNGEE come from the germline V gene. CDR3 size: 17 residues. V lost 1 base and J lost 0, with 13 bases in between. The CDR3 sequence: CASSVPMGHANTGELFF. The CDR3 DNA reads TGTGCCAGCAGCGTACCTATGGGCCACGCGAACACCGGGGAGCTGTTTTTT.

The V and J genes are TRBV9 and TRBJ2-2; 8 bases are a match to TRBD2. CDR3 size: 17 residues. The V gene end was trimmed by 4 bases and the J gene end by 3 bases; junction bases not matched to a gene: 11. Germline CDR1 SGDLS, CDR2 YYNGEE. The DNA for the CDR3 is TGTGCCAGCAGCCCCCGAAGCGGGAGCCCATACACCGGGGAGCTGTTTTTT. Translation gives CASSPRSGSPYTGELFF.

The chain recombines TRBV27 with TRBJ2-7, with 7 nucleotides matching TRBD1. V was clipped by 6 bases and J by 2 bases; unmatched bases: 10. CDR1 and CDR2 from the germline V gene are MNHEY and SMNVEV (reference sequence). CDR3 size: 15 residues. CDR3 nucleotides: TGTGCCAGCAGCACTGTAACCGGGACAGCCTACGAGCAGTACTTC. Its translation is CASSTVTGTAYEQYF.

The chain recombines TRBV4-1 with TRBJ1-1; tentatively, D is TRBD1 (5 bases). The germline V gene encodes CDR1 MGHRA and CDR2 YSYEKL. The CDR3 is made up of 14 amino acids. Trimming left V 2 bases short and J 4 bases short, with 11 bases between. Written as DNA, the CDR3 is TGCGCCAGCAGCCAATGGCGGGGGAGCACTGAAGCTTTCTTT. Translated, it gives CASSQWRGSTEAFF.

The rearrangement uses TRBV7-9 and TRBJ2-7; maybe TRBD1 (6 bases). This CDR3 is 14 amino acids long. Germline-derived CDR1 and CDR2 are SEHNR and FQNEAQ (reference sequence). Trimming pared 1 base from V and 4 bases from J, leaving 11 bases between. CDR3 residues: CASSLVSGAYEQYF. The CDR3 DNA is TGTGCCAGCAGCTTAGTCTCAGGGGCATACGAGCAGTACTTC. Variable domain in full (rest from reference TRBV7-9 and TRBJ2-7): DTGVSQNPRHKITKRGQNVTFRCDPISEHNRLYWYRQTLGQGPEFLTYFQNEAQLEKSRLLSDRFSAERPKGSFSTLEIQRTEQGDSAMYLCASSLVSGAYEQYFGPGTRLTVT.

The chain's CDR3 is CASNLRSGRTDTQYF. In DNA, the CDR3 is TGTGCCAGCAACCTACGAAGCGGGAGAACAGATACGCAGTATTTT. The chain combines TRBV28 with TRBJ2-3; 8 bases are shared with TRBD2. Germline lookup yields CDR1 MDHEN and CDR2 SYDVKM. The CDR3 is 15 residues long. Germline trimming cut 7 bases from V and 3 bases from J; bases unmatched to any gene: 9.

The V call is TRBV9, the J call TRBJ2-1, with D unclear. With 7 bases removed from V and 4 bases from J, the gap between germline ends came to 21 bases. In germline, CDR1 is SGDLS, CDR2 YYNGEE. There are 16 residues in the CDR3. Here the CDR3 reads CASGLGFALSYNEQFF. In nucleotides, the CDR3 is TGTGCCAGCGGCCTCGGGTTCGCATTGTCGTACAATGAGCAGTTCTTC.

J is TRBJ1-2 and V is TRBV6-5; D is unresolved. The CDR3 totals 14 residues. The V gene's germline CDR1 is MNHEY and CDR2 SVGAGI. Trimming stripped 0 bases from V and 9 bases from J, with 14 bases between. The CDR3 DNA is TGTGCCAGCAGTTACTCGGGGAGCCAGACTCGCTACACCTTC. This translates into CASSYSGSQTRYTF.

This chain links TRBV27 with TRBJ1-2, with 10 bases identical to TRBD1. CDR3 length: 17 residues. Germline assignment: CDR1 MNHEY and CDR2 SMNVEV (reference sequence). V was clipped by 5 bases and J by 5 bases; unmatched bases: 14. The CDR3 DNA follows: TGTGCCAGCAGTCCGACCCAACCGACAGGGGGCGTGTATGGCTACACCTTC. It specifies CASSPTQPTGGVYGYTF.